This is a list of T cell receptor beta chains from one sample in a study of blood T cell repertoires in COVID-19. Sequencing used immunoSEQ multiplex PCR; TCRdb keeps in-frame clones, though not all of them. The sample has just over 95,000 clones; roughly 80% are singletons. The sample taken for sequencing was peripheral blood. These receptors all come from a man aged 80 or over with acute or convalescent COVID-19. The CDR3 runs from the conserved cysteine through the conserved F or W. The D gene is left open where the match is weak. Rows give clone size only sometimes, using once, few, many, or a class for an expanded clone.

size,V,D,J,length,DNA,CDR3
.,TRBV28,.,TRBJ1-5,15,TGTGCCAGCACTCGTGGGGGGGGGACGGGTCAGCCCCAGCATTTT,CASTRGGGTGQPQHF
few,TRBV27,.,TRBJ1-6,18,TGTGCCAGCAGTTCCTGGGACTTCCAGAGCTCCTATAATTCACCCCTCCACTTT,CASSSWDFQSSYNSPLHF
.,TRBV15,TRBD1,TRBJ1-1,17,TGTGCCACCAGCAGAGATGGGACAGGGGGCTGGATCACTGAAGCTTTCTTT,CATSRDGTGGWITEAFF
once,TRBV7-2,.,TRBJ2-2,13,TGTGCCAGCAGCACCTTCGGCACCGGGGAGCTGTTTTTT,CASSTFGTGELFF
.,TRBV7-9,.,TRBJ2-7,13,TGTGCCAGCAGCGACAGTCCGTCCTACGAGCAGTACTTC,CASSDSPSYEQYF
once,TRBV12-3/TRBV12-4,.,TRBJ2-7,13,TGTGCCAGCAGTCGGGCGGGGGCCGACGAGCAGTACTTC,CASSRAGADEQYF
once,TRBV30,.,TRBJ1-1,10,TGTGCCTGCCGGTCGGGTGAAGCTTTCTTT,CACRSGEAFF
.,TRBV27,.,TRBJ1-2,14,TGTGCCAGCTGGCCCTGGGGGGGCATCAATGGCTACACCTTC,CASWPWGGINGYTF
once,TRBV28,.,TRBJ2-7,13,TGTGCCAGCAGCCCGCCCGGGGTCTACGAGCAGTACTTC,CASSPPGVYEQYF
.,TRBV20-1,.,TRBJ2-5,11,TGCAGTGCTAGACACGCGGAGACCCAGTACTTC,CSARHAETQYF
.,TRBV6-5,.,TRBJ2-7,11,TGTGCCAGCCGAACGGGTTTGGGGCAGTACTTC,CASRTGLGQYF
few,TRBV7-9,TRBD2,TRBJ2-3,16,TGTGCCAGCAGCTACCAAGCGGGACTCAGCACAGATACGCAGTATTTT,CASSYQAGLSTDTQYF
.,TRBV27,.,TRBJ1-5,12,TGTGCCAGCAGTTCGGGGAATCAGCCCCAGCATTTT,CASSSGNQPQHF
.,TRBV10-3,.,TRBJ2-3,14,TGTGCCATCAGTGACCGCGGGGCCTCAGATACGCAGTATTTT,CAISDRGASDTQYF
.,TRBV7-9,TRBD2,TRBJ2-1,17,TGTGCCAGCAGCCACCCCCCCGGGACTAGCGGCTACAATGAGCAGTTCTTC,CASSHPPGTSGYNEQFF
.,TRBV7-2,.,TRBJ1-3,14,TGTGCCAGCCACAACCCCGGGGCTGGAAACACCATATATTTT,CASHNPGAGNTIYF
many,TRBV11-2,TRBD1,TRBJ2-5,13,TGTGCCAGCAGCCAGGGACAGGGACGTTCCCAGTACTTC,CASSQGQGRSQYF
.,TRBV7-2,TRBD1,TRBJ1-1,13,TGTGCCAGCAGCTTATCAGGGGGCGAGGGAGCTTTCTTT,CASSLSGGEGAFF
.,TRBV6-2/TRBV6-3,TRBD1,TRBJ2-7,15,TGTGCCAGCAGCAAAATGGGACAGGGGGCCCCCGAGCAGTACTTC,CASSKMGQGAPEQYF
few,TRBV7-9,TRBD2,TRBJ2-1,15,TGTGCCAGCAGCTCCTTAGCGGGGATCTACAATGAGCAGTTCTTC,CASSSLAGIYNEQFF
.,TRBV4-3,TRBD1,TRBJ1-2,14,TGCGCCAGCAGCCAAGATCGACAGGGTCGAGGCTACACCTTC,CASSQDRQGRGYTF
.,TRBV5-1,TRBD1,TRBJ1-5,16,TGCGCCAGCAGCTTGGGCACAGGGGGCGGTAATCAGCCCCAGCATTTT,CASSLGTGGGNQPQHF
few,TRBV18,.,TRBJ1-1,15,TGTGCCAGCTCACCTCAGGGTAACAGGAACACTGAAGCTTTCTTT,CASSPQGNRNTEAFF
.,TRBV18,.,TRBJ2-5,14,TGTGCCAGCTCAAGGACAGCGGCCCAAGAGACCCAGTACTTC,CASSRTAAQETQYF
few,TRBV29-1,.,TRBJ2-2,12,TGCAGCGTTGCCCCCCAAACCGGGGAGCTGTTTTTT,CSVAPQTGELFF
.,TRBV5-1,TRBD1,TRBJ2-7,15,TGCGCCAGCAGCTTGGCCGGGACAGGGGACTACGAGCAGTACTTC,CASSLAGTGDYEQYF
.,TRBV25-1,.,TRBJ2-6,15,TGTGCCAGCTCAGGATCGAACTCTGGGGCCAACGTCCTGACTTTC,CASSGSNSGANVLTF
.,TRBV7-2,.,TRBJ2-2,18,TGTGCCAGCAGCTTAGTCTTAGTTAGGGGCGCGAACACCGGGGAGCTGTTTTTT,CASSLVLVRGANTGELFF
.,TRBV5-1,TRBD1,TRBJ1-6,14,TGCGCCAGCAGCCCGTCGGGACAGCCCACCGCCCTCCACTTT,CASSPSGQPTALHF
.,TRBV7-9,TRBD1,TRBJ1-1,17,TGTGCCAGCAGCTTATTCGGGACAGGGGGGATGGGCACTGAAGCTTTCTTT,CASSLFGTGGMGTEAFF
.,TRBV28,.,TRBJ2-1,14,TGTGCCAGCAGTTTGCGGGCCACCTACAATGAGCAGTTCTTC,CASSLRATYNEQFF
.,TRBV2,.,TRBJ2-7,14,TGTGCCAGCACTTACTCTAAATCCTCCTACGAGCAGTACTTC,CASTYSKSSYEQYF
.,TRBV5-5,TRBD2,TRBJ2-7,16,TGTGCCAGCAGCCCGGGACTAGCGGAAAGTAACTACGAGCAGTACTTC,CASSPGLAESNYEQYF
.,TRBV5-4,TRBD2,TRBJ2-5,15,TGTGCCAGCAGCCAACTAGCGGGAGGGCAAGAGACCCAGTACTTC,CASSQLAGGQETQYF
.,TRBV7-2,.,TRBJ1-4,16,TGTGCCAGCAGCTCCACACCGGCCGGGGTGGGGGGAAAACTGTTTTTT,CASSSTPAGVGGKLFF
once,TRBV19,TRBD1,TRBJ1-5,13,TGTGCCAGTAGTAAGACAGGGACTCAGCCCCAGCATTTT,CASSKTGTQPQHF
.,TRBV19,.,TRBJ2-3,13,TGTGCGATTGGGGCCAAGGGAACAGATACGCAGTATTTT,CAIGAKGTDTQYF
.,TRBV14,.,TRBJ1-4,11,TGTGCCAGCAGCAAAACGGGAGCGCTGTTTTTT,CASSKTGALFF
.,TRBV7-8,TRBD2,TRBJ2-1,16,TGTGCCAGCAGCTTGAGACGCGGGGGGGGAGATAATGAGCAGTTCTTC,CASSLRRGGGDNEQFF
.,TRBV29-1,.,TRBJ2-5,13,TGCAGCGTGAGGAGGGACAGCCAAGAGACCCAGTACTTC,CSVRRDSQETQYF
.,TRBV4-3,.,TRBJ1-4,15,TGCGCCAGCAGCCAAGCGGGGGAGTCGGGTGAAAAACTGTTTTTT,CASSQAGESGEKLFF
.,TRBV12-3/TRBV12-4,.,TRBJ1-5,12,TGTGCCAGCAGTTCTACAGATCAGCCCCAGCATTTT,CASSSTDQPQHF
.,TRBV5-1,.,TRBJ1-1,15,TGCGCCAGCAGCTCCGAGTCCGGACACAACACTGAAGCTTTCTTT,CASSSESGHNTEAFF
.,TRBV28,TRBD1,TRBJ1-1,15,TGTGCCAGCTGCGGACAGGGGGCGAGTAGGACTGAAGCTTTCTTT,CASCGQGASRTEAFF
.,TRBV9,TRBD2,TRBJ2-7,15,TGTGCCAGCAGCGTAGAAGCTGCGGGAGCTTACGAGCAGTACTTC,CASSVEAAGAYEQYF
few,TRBV24-1,.,TRBJ1-3,13,TGTGCCACCAGTCAGGGATCCGGAAACACCATATATTTT,CATSQGSGNTIYF